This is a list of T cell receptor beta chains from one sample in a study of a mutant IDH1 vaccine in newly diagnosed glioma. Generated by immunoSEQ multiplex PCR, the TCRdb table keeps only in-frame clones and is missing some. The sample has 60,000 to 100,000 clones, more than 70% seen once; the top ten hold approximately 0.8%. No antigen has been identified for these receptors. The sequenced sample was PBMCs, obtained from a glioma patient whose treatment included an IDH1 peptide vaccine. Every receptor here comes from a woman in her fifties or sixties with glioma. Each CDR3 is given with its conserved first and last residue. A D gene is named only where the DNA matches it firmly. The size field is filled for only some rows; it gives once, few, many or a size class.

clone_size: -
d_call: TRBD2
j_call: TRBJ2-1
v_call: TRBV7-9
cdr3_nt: TGTGCCAGCAGCTCCGGACTAGCGGACGGTGAGCAGTTCTTC
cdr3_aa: CASSSGLADGEQFF

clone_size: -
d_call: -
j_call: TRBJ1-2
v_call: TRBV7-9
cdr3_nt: TGTGCCAGCAGCTTAACGCACAGCAACTATGGCTACACCTTC
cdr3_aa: CASSLTHSNYGYTF

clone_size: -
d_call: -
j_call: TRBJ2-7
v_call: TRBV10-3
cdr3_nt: TGTGCCATCAGTGCTTCAGGCCCTAAGGACGAGCAGTACTTC
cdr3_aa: CAISASGPKDEQYF

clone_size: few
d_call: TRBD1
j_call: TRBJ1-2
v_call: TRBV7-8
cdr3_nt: TGTGCCAGCAGCCCCTACAGGGGCCAGGCACCTAACTATGGCTACACCTTC
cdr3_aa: CASSPYRGQAPNYGYTF

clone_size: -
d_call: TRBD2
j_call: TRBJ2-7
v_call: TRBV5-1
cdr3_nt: TGCGCCAGCAGCCCCTCCCTTAGCGGGGCTCCCTACGAGCAGTACTTC
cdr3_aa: CASSPSLSGAPYEQYF

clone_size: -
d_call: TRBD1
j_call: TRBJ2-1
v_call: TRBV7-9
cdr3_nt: TGTGCCAGCAGCTTAACAGGGGGCGCAGGGAATGAGCAGTTCTTC
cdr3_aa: CASSLTGGAGNEQFF

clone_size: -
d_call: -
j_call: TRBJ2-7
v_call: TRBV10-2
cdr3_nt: TGCGCCAGCAAAGAGTCTAGCTCCTACGAGCAGTACTTC
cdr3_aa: CASKESSSYEQYF

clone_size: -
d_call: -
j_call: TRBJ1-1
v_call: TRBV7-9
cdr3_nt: TGTGCCAGCAGCTTAGAGGGGGGCACTGAAGCTTTCTTT
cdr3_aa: CASSLEGGTEAFF

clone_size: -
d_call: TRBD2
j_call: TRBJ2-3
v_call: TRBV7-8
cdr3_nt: TGTGCCAGCAGCTCCCAGCCGCCAGCGGGAGGAACAGATACGCAGTATTTT
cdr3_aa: CASSSQPPAGGTDTQYF

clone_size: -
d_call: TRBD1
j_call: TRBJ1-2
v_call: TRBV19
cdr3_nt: TGTGCCAGCGGGACAGGCGGAAACTATGGCTACACCTTC
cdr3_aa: CASGTGGNYGYTF

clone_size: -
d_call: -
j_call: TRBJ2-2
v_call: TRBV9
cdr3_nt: TGTGCCAGCAGCGTAAACAGGGCGGGCGGGGAGCTGTTTTTT
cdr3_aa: CASSVNRAGGELFF

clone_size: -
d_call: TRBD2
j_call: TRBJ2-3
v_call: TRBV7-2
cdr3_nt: TGTGCCAGCAGCAAGAGACTAGCAGCTAGCACAGATACGCAGTATTTT
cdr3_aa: CASSKRLAASTDTQYF

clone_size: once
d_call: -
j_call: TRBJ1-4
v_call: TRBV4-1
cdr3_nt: TGCGCCAGCAGCCAAGTGGGTCGACGACAGGAAAATGAAAAACTGTTTTTT
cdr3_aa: CASSQVGRRQENEKLFF

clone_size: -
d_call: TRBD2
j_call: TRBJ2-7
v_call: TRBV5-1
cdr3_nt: TGCGCCAGCAGCTGGGCCGGGACTAGCGGCTACGAGCAGTACTTC
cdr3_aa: CASSWAGTSGYEQYF

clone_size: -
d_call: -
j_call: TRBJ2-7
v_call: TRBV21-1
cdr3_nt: TGTGCCAGCAGCAAAGTTCTAGGGGGTAGGTACGAGCAGTACTTC
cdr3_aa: CASSKVLGGRYEQYF

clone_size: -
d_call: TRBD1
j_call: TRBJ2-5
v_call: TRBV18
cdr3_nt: TGTGCCAGCTCGTCTGGACAGGTTGAAAAAGAGACCCAGTACTTC
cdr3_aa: CASSSGQVEKETQYF

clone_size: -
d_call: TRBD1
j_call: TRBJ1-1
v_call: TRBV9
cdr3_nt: TGTGCCAGCAGCGCCGGACAGGGGGCTTCGGGGGTCACTGAAGCTTTCTTT
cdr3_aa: CASSAGQGASGVTEAFF

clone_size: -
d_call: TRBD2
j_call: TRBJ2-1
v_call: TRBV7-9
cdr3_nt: TGTGCCAGCAGCCCTAGCGGGACCAGCTCCTACAATGAGCAGTTCTTC
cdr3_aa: CASSPSGTSSYNEQFF

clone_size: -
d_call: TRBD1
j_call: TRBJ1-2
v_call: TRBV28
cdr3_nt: TGTGCCAGCAGTTCTCTCACAGGGGGCGGAAATGGCTACACCTTC
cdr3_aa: CASSSLTGGGNGYTF

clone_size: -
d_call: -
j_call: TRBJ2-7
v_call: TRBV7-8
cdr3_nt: TGTGCCAGCAGCTTAACGTTGGGGGTCTTCTCCTACGAGCAGTACTTC
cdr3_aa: CASSLTLGVFSYEQYF

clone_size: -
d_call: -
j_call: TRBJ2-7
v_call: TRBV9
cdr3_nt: TGTGCCAGCAGCGTCTCTCCCGACAGGCCATTGTCCTACGAGCAGTACTTC
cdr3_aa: CASSVSPDRPLSYEQYF

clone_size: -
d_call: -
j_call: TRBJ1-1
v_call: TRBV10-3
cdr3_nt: TGTGCCATCAGTGATATCGGTAACACTGAAGCTTTCTTT
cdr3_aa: CAISDIGNTEAFF

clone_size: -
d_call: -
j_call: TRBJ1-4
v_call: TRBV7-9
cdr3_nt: TGTGCCAGCAGTCCACAGGGCTCTAATGAAAAACTGTTTTTT
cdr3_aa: CASSPQGSNEKLFF

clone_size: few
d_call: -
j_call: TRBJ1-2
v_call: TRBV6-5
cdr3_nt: TGTGCCAGCCGGGAGGCTAACTATGGCTACACCTTC
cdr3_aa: CASREANYGYTF

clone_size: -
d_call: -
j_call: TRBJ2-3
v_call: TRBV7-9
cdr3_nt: TGTGCCAGCAGCCGCGTGGGGGCAAGTCCCGTAGATACGCAGTATTTT
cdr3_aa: CASSRVGASPVDTQYF

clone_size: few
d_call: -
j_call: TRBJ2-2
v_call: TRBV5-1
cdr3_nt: TGCGCCAGCAGCTTTGGGAGAAACACCGGGGAGCTGTTTTTT
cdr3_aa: CASSFGRNTGELFF

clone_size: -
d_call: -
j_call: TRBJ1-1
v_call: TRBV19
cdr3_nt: TGTGCCAGTAGTGCCCAGACAGGAACAGAAGCTTTCTTT
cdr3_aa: CASSAQTGTEAFF

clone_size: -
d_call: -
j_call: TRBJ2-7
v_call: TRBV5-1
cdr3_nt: TGCGCCAGCAGCCCGGGACTGGGACCCTACGAGCAGTACTTC
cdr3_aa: CASSPGLGPYEQYF

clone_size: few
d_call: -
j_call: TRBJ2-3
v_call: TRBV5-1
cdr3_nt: TGCGCCAGCAGCTTGGGGGGATACGAGGGAGATACGCAGTATTTT
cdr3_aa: CASSLGGYEGDTQYF

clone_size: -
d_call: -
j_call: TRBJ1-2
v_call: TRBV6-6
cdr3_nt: TGTGCCAGCAGTTACTTGGGACGGAACTATGGCTACACCTTC
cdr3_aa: CASSYLGRNYGYTF

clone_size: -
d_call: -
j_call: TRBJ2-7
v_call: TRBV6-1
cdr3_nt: TGTGCCAGCAGTGGGGCAGGGGAGTACGAGCAGTACTTC
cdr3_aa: CASSGAGEYEQYF

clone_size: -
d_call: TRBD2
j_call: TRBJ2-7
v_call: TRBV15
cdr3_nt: TGTGCCACCAGCAGAGCGCTAGCGGGAGGGCACGAGCAGTACTTC
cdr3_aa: CATSRALAGGHEQYF

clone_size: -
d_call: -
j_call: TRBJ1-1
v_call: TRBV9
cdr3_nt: TGTGCCAGCAGCTATGGACGGACGAACACTGAAGCTTTCTTT
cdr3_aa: CASSYGRTNTEAFF

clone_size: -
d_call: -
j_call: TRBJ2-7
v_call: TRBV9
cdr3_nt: TGTGCCAGCAGTCCGACCTCAGGGAAATACGAGCAGTACTTC
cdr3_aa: CASSPTSGKYEQYF

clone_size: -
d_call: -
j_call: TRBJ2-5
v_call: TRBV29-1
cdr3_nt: TGCAGCGTTGAGAACTTACAGGGACAAGAGACCCAGTACTTC
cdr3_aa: CSVENLQGQETQYF

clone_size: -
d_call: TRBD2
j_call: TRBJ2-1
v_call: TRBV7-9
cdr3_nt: TGTGCCAGCAGTTCTCTCGGGACTAGCGGCTTAAATGAGCAGTTCTTC
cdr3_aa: CASSSLGTSGLNEQFF

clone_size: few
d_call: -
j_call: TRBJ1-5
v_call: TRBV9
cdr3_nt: TGTGCCAGCAGCGTAGATGGATCTAGCAATCAGCCCCAGCATTTT
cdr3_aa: CASSVDGSSNQPQHF

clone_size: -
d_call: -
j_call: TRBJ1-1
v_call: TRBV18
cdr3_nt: TGTGCCAGCTCACCGTTGGGAGGGGCGGACACTGAAGCTTTCTTT
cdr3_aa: CASSPLGGADTEAFF

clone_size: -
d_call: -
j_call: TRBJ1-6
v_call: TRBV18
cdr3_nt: TGTGCCAGCTCGCGGGGTGCGGAGGATTCACCCCTCCACTTT
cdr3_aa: CASSRGAEDSPLHF

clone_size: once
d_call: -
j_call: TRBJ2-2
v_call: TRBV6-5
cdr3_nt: TGTGCCAGCAGTCATCTATGGGGGGCAATCGGGGAGCTGTTTTTT
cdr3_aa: CASSHLWGAIGELFF

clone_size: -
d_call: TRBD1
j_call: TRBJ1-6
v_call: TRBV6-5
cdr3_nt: TGTGCCAGCAGTAGGGACAGCCAAGGATATTCACCCCTCCACTTT
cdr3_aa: CASSRDSQGYSPLHF

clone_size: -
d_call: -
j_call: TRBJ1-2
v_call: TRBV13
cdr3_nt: TGTGCCAGCAGCTTCTCCCAGGTCGGCCCCTATGGCTACACCTTC
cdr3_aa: CASSFSQVGPYGYTF

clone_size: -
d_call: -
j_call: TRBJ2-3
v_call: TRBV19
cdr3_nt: TGTGCCAGTACGCCCGGGAGCACAGATACGCAGTATTTT
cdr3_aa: CASTPGSTDTQYF

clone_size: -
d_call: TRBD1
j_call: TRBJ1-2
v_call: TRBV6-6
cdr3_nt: TGTGCCAGCAGTTACGCGAGACAGGGAAACTATGGCTACACCTTC
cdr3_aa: CASSYARQGNYGYTF

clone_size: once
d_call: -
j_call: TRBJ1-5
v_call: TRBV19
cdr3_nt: TGTGCCAGTAGTATAGCGGGGGGTGGCCATCAGCCCCAGCATTTT
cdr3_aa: CASSIAGGGHQPQHF

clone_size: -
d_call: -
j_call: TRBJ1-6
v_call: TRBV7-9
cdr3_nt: TGTGCCAGCAGCTTACCGGGAACCTATAATTCACCCCTCCACTTT
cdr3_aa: CASSLPGTYNSPLHF

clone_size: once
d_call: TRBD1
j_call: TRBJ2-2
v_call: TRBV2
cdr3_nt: TGTGCCAGCAGCCGGGACAGGGAGGGCACCGGGGAGCTGTTTTTT
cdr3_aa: CASSRDREGTGELFF

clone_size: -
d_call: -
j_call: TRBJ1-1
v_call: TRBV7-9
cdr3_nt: TGTGCCAGCAGCTTGGGCAGGGAGTACACTGAAGCTTTCTTT
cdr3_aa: CASSLGREYTEAFF

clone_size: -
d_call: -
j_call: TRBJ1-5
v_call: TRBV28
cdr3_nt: TGTGCCTCCAGCGGGGGGCGCGGTCAGCCCCAGCATTTT
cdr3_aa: CASSGGRGQPQHF

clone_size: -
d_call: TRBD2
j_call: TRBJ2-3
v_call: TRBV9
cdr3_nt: TGTGCCAGCAGCTCGTCGGGGACTAGCGGGATAGATACGCAGTATTTT
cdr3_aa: CASSSSGTSGIDTQYF

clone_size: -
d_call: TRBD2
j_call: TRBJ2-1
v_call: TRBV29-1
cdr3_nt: TGCAGCGGCAACACCGGGACTAGCGGCAATGAGCAGTTCTTC
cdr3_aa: CSGNTGTSGNEQFF

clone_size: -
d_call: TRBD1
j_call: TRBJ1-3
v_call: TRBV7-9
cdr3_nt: TGTGCCAGCAGCCAAACCTGGGACAGGGCTGGAAACACCATATATTTT
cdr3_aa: CASSQTWDRAGNTIYF

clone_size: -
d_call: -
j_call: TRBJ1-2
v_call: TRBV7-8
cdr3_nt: TGTGCCAGCAGCCCGGACGGTGCCGGCTACACCTTC
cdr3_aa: CASSPDGAGYTF